This TCR beta chain derives from a study of T cell responses to AZD1222 COVID-19 vaccine. Findings of the study overall: Distributed over spike, vaccine-associated CD4 TCRs predominated at 160-218 and 743-854.

With respect to this clone: As yet, its antigen is unknown.

This CDR3 region has 15 residues. Germline V lookup: CDR1 SNHLY, CDR2 FYNNEI. The V segment lost 6 bases and the J segment 5 bases; nucleotides outside the gene matches: 10. Repertoires were generated with immunoSEQ multiplex PCR, while TCRdb's copy carries only in-frame clones and drops some. Here the sample spans approximately 120,000 clones, 80% to 95% being singletons. This receptor was taken from an adult in good health. The specimen was peripheral blood, collected on day 0 of AZD1222 vaccination. This rearrangement joins TRBV2 to TRBJ2-7; TRBD1 matches 10 bases. This chain's CDR3 is CASSPPDRGRHEQYF. The CDR3 bases are TGTGCCAGCAGCCCTCCAGACAGGGGGCGCCACGAGCAGTACTTC.